Listed here are 17 T cell receptor beta chains from one sample, sequenced in a study of T-cell reconstitution after alpha-beta-depleted transplantation in children (dated by TCRdb to the mid-2010s). The library was prepared using PCR. Sequenced on an Illumina HiSeq 2500. Molecular barcoding was employed in the preparation of TCR libraries, with unique molecular identifiers being used to normalize TCRbeta repertoire quantification. TCRdb ran its own pipeline on the public reads, namely fastp trimming at Q25 and MiXCR clone calling, and kept in-frame beta chains. Every distinct CDR3 protein forms one entry, paired with its most common genes and DNA. This sample lists 780,000 or so distinct CDR3 sequences; 15% to 20% were detected once. The ten largest make up around 4.5% of the sample. The meaning of the sample's treatment or condition label: allogeneic hematopoietic cell transplantation with graft depleted of TCRalphabeta T cells and CD19 B cells.

This sample comprised PBMCs, mostly from graft donor cells, obtained 360 days after TCRalphabeta/CD19-depleted stem cell transplant. The receptors derive from a male patient aged 10 to 17 who had a stem cell transplant for acute lymphoblastic leukemia, so the T cells may come from the graft donor.

This rearrangement joins TRBV5-1 to TRBJ2-7; a possible D gene is TRBD1 (5 bases). Germline-derived CDR1 and CDR2 are SGHRS and YFSETQ. The germline V and J ends were trimmed by 0 bases and 2 bases, with 12 bases remaining between them. CDR3 length: 15 residues. DNA for the CDR3: TGCGCCAGCAGCTTGGTGGCAGGGCCAACCTACGAGCAGTACTTC. Translated: CASSLVAGPTYEQYF.

This rearrangement joins TRBV29-1 to TRBJ1-5, with TRBD1 as a possible D gene (6 bases). This CDR3 has 15 residues. Trimming shortened V by 3 bases and J by 2 bases, and 14 bases separated the two germline ends. From germline, CDR1 is SQVTM and CDR2 ANQGSEA. The CDR3 sequence is CSVEIPGERNQPQHF. The CDR3 region has the DNA TGCAGCGTTGAGATTCCAGGGGAGCGCAATCAGCCCCAGCATTTT.

This clonotype was found a few times. V is TRBV29-1 and J is TRBJ2-3; D possibly corresponds to TRBD2 (6 bases). The V gene lost 7 bases and the J gene lost 0 bases, with 11 bases spanning the gap. From germline, CDR1 is SQVTM and CDR2 ANQGSEA. The CDR3 covers 13 residues. CDR3 sequence (DNA): TGCAGCGGGGGGGAACGGAGCACAGATACGCAGTATTTT. Translation: CSGGERSTDTQYF.

J is TRBJ1-1 and V is TRBV18; tentatively, D is TRBD1 (5 bases). Per the germline V gene, CDR1 is KGHSH and CDR2 is LQKENI. The CDR3 is 13 amino acids. With 1 base removed from V and 7 bases from J, the gap between germline ends came to 10 bases. CDR3 loop: CASSPLGGVEAFF. The CDR3, as DNA: TGTGCCAGCTCACCACTTGGGGGGGTTGAAGCTTTCTTT.

This chain uses TRBV20-1 with TRBJ2-7, with a weak D call TRBD2 (7 bases). The germline V and J ends were trimmed by 7 bases and 5 bases, with 18 bases remaining between them. This CDR3 comprises 13 residues. The germline V gene encodes CDR1 DFQATT and CDR2 SNEGSKA (reference sequence). CDR3 in amino acids: CSGGALGGDEQYF. The CDR3 nucleotides are TGCAGTGGGGGGGCCCTGGGAGGGGACGAGCAGTACTTC.

This clonotype occurred a few times. The chain uses TRBV4-1 and TRBJ2-3; TRBD2 agrees at 10 bases. CDR1 MGHRA and CDR2 YSYEKL come from the germline V gene. The CDR3 covers 19 residues. With V trimmed by 0 bases and J by 2 bases, 11 bases remained unmatched. This CDR3 is CASSQEYSWTSGSTDTQYF. CDR3 coding DNA: TGCGCCAGCAGCCAAGAATATTCGTGGACTAGCGGCTCCACAGATACGCAGTATTTT.

The chain uses TRBV14 and TRBJ2-1, with D uncertain. Per germline, CDR1 SGHDN and CDR2 FVKESK. The V and J ends lost 1 base and 6 bases respectively, with 4 bases between them. The CDR3 loop spans 12 amino acids. The CDR3 is CASSQAFNEQFF. The CDR3 region has the DNA TGTGCCAGCAGCCAAGCCTTCAATGAGCAGTTCTTC.

The J gene is TRBJ1-2, the V gene TRBV5-1; TRBD1 matches 7 bases. The CDR3 is 15 amino acids. The germline V gene encodes CDR1 SGHRS and CDR2 YFSETQ. V trimming: 4 bases; J trimming: 1 base; junction bases outside the gene matches: 7. The CDR3 loop is CASSEQTGINYGYTF. DNA for the CDR3: TGCGCCAGCAGCGAGCAGACAGGGATTAACTATGGCTACACCTTC.

The chain is built from TRBV5-1 and TRBJ2-4, with D uncertain. V was clipped by 2 bases and J by 4 bases, with 7 bases between them. This CDR3 contains 13 residues. Germline CDR1 is SGHRS and CDR2 is YFSETQ. CDR3 protein: CASSFIGKNIQYF. CDR3 sequence (DNA): TGCGCCAGCAGCTTCATAGGGAAAAACATTCAGTACTTC.

Many counts were recorded for this clonotype. This chain links TRBV12-3 or TRBV12-4 with TRBJ2-2; 7 nucleotides line up with TRBD1. This CDR3 region has 14 residues. V trimming: 8 bases; J trimming: 1 base; junction bases outside the gene matches: 4. CDR3 sequence reads: CASWGQMNTGELFF. The CDR3, as DNA: TGTGCCAGCTGGGGACAGATGAACACCGGGGAGCTGTTTTTT.

This chain joins TRBV5-5 and TRBJ2-2, with 7 bases that match TRBD2. Germline V gene lookup returns CDR1 SGHKS and CDR2 YYEKEE (reference sequence). This CDR3 region has 13 residues. J lost 6 bases, V lost 4 bases, and 3 bases had no gene match. CDR3 protein: CASSETSAGELFF. CDR3 bases: TGTGCCAGCAGCGAAACTAGCGCCGGGGAGCTGTTTTTT.

V gene TRBV11-2 combines with J gene TRBJ2-1; 8 bases match TRBD2. This CDR3 spans 20 amino acids. V lost 5 bases to trimming and J lost 2 bases; unmatched junction nucleotides: 20. Germline V gene lookup returns CDR1 SGHAT and CDR2 FQNNGV. CDR3 loop: CASSQAGGLAGRQPYNEQFF. The CDR3 DNA is TGTGCCAGCAGCCAAGCCGGCGGGCTAGCGGGCCGACAGCCCTACAATGAGCAGTTCTTC.

This clonotype was seen a few times. The chain has TRBV27 and TRBJ2-5, with D perhaps matching TRBD1 or TRBD2 (5 bases each). Trimming cost V 7 bases and J 1 base, with 16 bases left between them. CDR1 MNHEY and CDR2 SMNVEV come from the germline V gene (reference sequence). This CDR3 has 15 amino acids. The CDR3 is CASTPGQLRQETQYF. CDR3 sequence (DNA): TGTGCCAGCACCCCGGGGCAGCTCCGCCAAGAGACCCAGTACTTC.

Only one count was recorded for this clonotype. The genes are TRBV18 and TRBJ2-5, with 7 bases identical to TRBD1. The ends lost 3 bases at V and 4 bases at J; junction bases unmatched: 14. The CDR3 spans 17 residues. The germline gives CDR1 KGHSH, CDR2 LQKENI. The CDR3 region is CASSPGSTGPPGETQYF. As DNA, the CDR3 is TGTGCCAGCTCACCCGGCTCGACAGGGCCCCCTGGAGAGACCCAGTACTTC.

This rearrangement joins TRBV28 to TRBJ2-2, with D tentatively TRBD2 (6 bases). The CDR3 is made up of 16 amino acids. The germline V gene encodes CDR1 MDHEN and CDR2 SYDVKM. The V and J ends lost 8 bases and 6 bases respectively, with 22 bases between them. The CDR3, as DNA: TGTGCCAGCGTGGGGAGGACTCGCCGAAGGGCCGGGGAGCTGTTTTTT. This gives the protein CASVGRTRRRAGELFF.

The rearrangement uses TRBV5-1 and TRBJ2-1, with D possibly being TRBD2 (5 bases). The CDR3 spans 13 residues. The germline V gene has CDR1 SGHRS and CDR2 YFSETQ. Deletions cut 2 bases from V and 10 bases from J, with 13 bases between. CDR3 in DNA: TGCGCCAGCAGCTTACGGACTCCCAGCGAGCAGTTCTTC. This sequence encodes CASSLRTPSEQFF.

This clonotype was observed a handful of times. The chain joins TRBV7-9 to TRBJ2-6; D not certain. The CDR3 is 17 residues long. Germline V gene lookup returns CDR1 SEHNR and CDR2 FQNEAQ (reference sequence). V dropped 1 base and J dropped 0 bases, with 10 bases sitting between them. This CDR3 reads CASSLVALGSGANVLTF. The CDR3 DNA follows: TGTGCCAGCAGCTTAGTGGCCCTGGGCTCTGGGGCCAACGTCCTGACTTTC.